These 10 T cell receptor beta chains were all obtained from the same sample, sequenced in a study of blood T cells in healthy people across ages (dated by TCRdb to about 2015). Receptor libraries were prepared by 5' RACE. These reads were obtained on an Illumina HiSeq 2500. A second PCR of roughly 6 to 11 cycles was performed with a sample-barcoded 5' primer and a J-beta primer mix. The public reads were run again by TCRdb, first through fastp at Q25 and then through MiXCR, and only productive beta chains were kept. CDR3 protein sequences are deduplicated, and each keeps its most common genes and DNA. Present in this sample are roughly 2 million distinct CDR3 sequences, around 48% of which were seen just once. The biggest ten clones account for around 2.1% of the sample. Specimen: blood. Receptor source: a woman aged 40 to 49 in good health.

In its sample, this clonotype was seen once. This CDR3 reads CSADTGRGVRGESSYNSPLHF. CDR3 nucleotides: TGCAGTGCTGATACAGGCCGGGGGGTGCGCGGCGAGAGCTCCTATAATTCACCCCTCCACTTT. This chain joins TRBV20-1 and TRBJ1-6, with D maybe TRBD1 (5 bases). The CDR3 is made up of 21 amino acids. Between the trimmed V and J ends, which lost 5 bases and 0 bases, there was a span of 29 bases. Germline V gives CDR1 DFQATT, CDR2 SNEGSKA (reference sequence).

The CDR3 protein is CASSLLDGYTF. The CDR3 DNA sequence: TGTGCCAGCAGTTTATTGGATGGCTACACCTTC. The V and J genes are TRBV12-3 or TRBV12-4 and TRBJ1-2; D gene uncertain. V was clipped by 2 bases and J by 6 bases, with 4 bases between them. The length of the CDR3 is 11 residues.

The V gene is TRBV15, the J gene TRBJ2-5; 7 nucleotides match TRBD1. Germline V gene data show CDR1 as LNHNV and CDR2 as YYDKDF (reference sequence). With V trimmed by 5 bases and J by 2 bases, 5 bases remained unmatched. The CDR3 is 14 amino acids. CDR3 protein: CATSGPGQQETQYF. The CDR3 DNA is TGTGCCACCAGCGGACCGGGACAGCAAGAGACCCAGTACTTC. The whole variable domain, filled in from reference TRBV15 and TRBJ2-5, reads DAMVIQNPRYQVTQFGKPVTLSCSQTLNHNVMYWYQQKSSQAPKLLFHYYDKDFNNEADTPDNFQSRRPNTSFCFLDIRSPGLGDTAMYLCATSGPGQQETQYFGPGTRLLVL.

This clonotype has just a few counts. The gene calls are TRBV12-3 or TRBV12-4 and TRBJ1-5, with 8 bases identical to TRBD1. CDR3 length: 16 amino acids. With 6 bases clipped from V and 3 bases from J, the junction kept 10 bases outside the gene matches. The DNA for the CDR3 is TGTGCCAGCAGCTTCACAGGGGGTCTTTTCAATCAGCCCCAGCATTTT. Translating it yields CASSFTGGLFNQPQHF.

V gene TRBV29-1 combines with J gene TRBJ1-2; no clear D. The germline CDR1 and CDR2 sequences are SQVTM and ANQGSEA. V lost 6 bases and J lost 3, with 14 bases in between. This CDR3 spans 13 amino acids. The CDR3 loop is CSVAKGNDYGYTF. As DNA, the CDR3 is TGCAGCGTAGCCAAGGGTAATGACTATGGCTACACCTTC.

This clonotype has only a few counts. The chain carries TRBV7-9 and TRBJ2-7; perhaps TRBD1 as D (5 bases). The ends were cut back, 5 bases at V and 3 bases at J, with 20 bases in the middle. The CDR3 loop spans 16 amino acids. Germline V CDR1 and CDR2: SEHNR, FQNEAQ (reference sequence). CDR3 region: CASSIPRGDRHYEQYF. In DNA form, the CDR3 reads TGTGCCAGCAGCATCCCCCGCGGAGACAGACACTACGAGCAGTACTTC.

CDR3 loop: CATSDPSGQVGNEQFF. CDR3 DNA: TGTGCCACCAGTGACCCCTCGGGACAGGTAGGGAATGAGCAGTTCTTC. The V call is TRBV24-1, the J call TRBJ2-1, with 8 bases fitting TRBD1. Germline V gene lookup returns CDR1 KGHDR and CDR2 SFDVKD. Losses at the gene ends were 4 bases for V and 7 bases for J; bases not matched to a gene: 11. The CDR3 extends over 16 amino acids.

This clonotype showed up just a few times. This sequence joins TRBV7-8 and TRBJ2-5; D call uncertain. Germline V CDR1 and CDR2: SGHVS, FQNEAQ. V gave up 0 bases and J gave up 1 base, with 6 bases separating them. CDR3 size: 14 residues. The CDR3 reads CASSLAAPQETQYF. In DNA form, the CDR3 reads TGTGCCAGCAGCTTAGCGGCACCCCAAGAGACCCAGTACTTC.

This clonotype came up a few times. V usage is TRBV4-3 and J usage is TRBJ1-4; D gene unclear. V was clipped by 0 bases and J by 2 bases, with 7 bases between them. CDR3 length: 15 amino acids. Per germline, CDR1 LGHNA and CDR2 YSLEER. CDR3 amino acids: CASSQDRLTNEKLFF. CDR3 bases: TGCGCCAGCAGCCAAGACCGGCTCACTAATGAAAAACTGTTTTTT.

The rearrangement links TRBV10-1 to TRBJ2-7, with D perhaps assigned TRBD1 or TRBD2 (5 bases each). V lost 5 bases, J lost 3 bases, and 17 bases lay in between. Germline V gene data show CDR1 as WNHNN and CDR2 as SYGVQD (reference sequence). This CDR3 comprises 15 residues. CDR3 residues: CASSTWALGDYEQYF. The CDR3 DNA reads as TGCGCCAGCAGTACTTGGGCTCTGGGGGACTACGAGCAGTACTTC.